This T cell receptor (beta chain) was documented in a study of early T cells in non-severe SARS-CoV-2 infection. As for the study in general: Sequencing input comprised bulk RNA from unsorted whole blood; chain pairing was not available.

Each CDR3 protein gets one entry after TCRdb re-called the 5' RACE reads with MiXCR. The table shows more than 60,000 distinct CDR3 sequences, with over 10% occurring only once. This clonotype was found a few times. The CDR3 totals 14 residues. J lost 7 bases, V lost 6 bases, and 10 bases had no gene match. CDR1 DFQATT and CDR2 SNEGSKA come from the germline V gene (reference sequence). The material sequenced was whole blood. This clonotype originated in an adult who was a healthcare worker with PCR-confirmed SARS-CoV-2 infection or an uninfected control (not recorded which). The chain joins TRBV20-1 to TRBJ2-7, with 12 bases matching TRBD2. For the CDR3, the DNA is TGCAGTGCGTCGACTAGCGGGAGAATGATGGAGCAGTACTTC. Its translation: CSASTSGRMMEQYF.